These 8 T cell receptor beta chains were sequenced from one sample in a study of T cells after yellow fever vaccination. TCRdb re-called the 5' RACE reads through MiXCR, storing one row per CDR3 protein. The sample lists fewer than 500,000 distinct CDR3 sequences, around a sixth seen once, with roughly a sixth in the top ten. This sample comprised PBMCs, obtained before the yellow fever booster vaccination. The receptors were gathered from a man between 18 and 29 years old who received the YFV17D yellow fever vaccine.

This rearrangement joins TRBV7-9 to TRBJ1-2; TRBD1 matches at 7 bases. CDR3 length: 15 amino acids. Germline values: CDR1 SEHNR, CDR2 FQNEAQ (reference sequence). V shed 11 bases, J shed 2 bases, and the junction held 14 bases outside the gene matches. For the CDR3, the DNA is TGTGCCGGCACCCCTGAGGGGGCAGGAAACTATGGCTACACCTTC. Protein product: CAGTPEGAGNYGYTF.

This clonotype appeared many times. The V call is TRBV20-1, the J call TRBJ2-3; 9 bases map to TRBD2. Germline CDR1 reads DFQATT; CDR2 reads SNEGSKA (reference sequence). The CDR3 has 16 residues. The V and J ends lost 7 bases and 2 bases, in that order; junction bases with no gene match: 13. The CDR3 here is CSVIPHSGGITDTQYF. The CDR3 DNA reads as TGCAGTGTTATACCTCACAGCGGGGGGATCACAGATACGCAGTATTTT.

This clonotype has only a few counts. This rearrangement joins TRBV18 to TRBJ2-7; no clear D. This CDR3 spans 13 amino acids. V dropped 2 bases and J dropped 6 bases, with 11 bases sitting between them. CDR1 KGHSH and CDR2 LQKENI come from the germline V gene. The CDR3 loop reads CASSPTEMIEQYF. The CDR3 nucleotides are TGTGCCAGCTCACCAACAGAAATGATCGAGCAGTACTTC.

The CDR3 loop reads CAIRGTGLNTEAFF. The CDR3 bases are TGTGCCATCAGGGGAACAGGGCTGAACACTGAAGCTTTCTTT. The genes are TRBV10-3 and TRBJ1-1; the D gene is possibly TRBD1 (6 bases). Germline-derived CDR1 and CDR2 are ENHRY and SYGVKD. Trimming left V 6 bases short and J 0 bases short, with 11 bases between. The CDR3 spans 14 residues.

V is TRBV6-2 or TRBV6-3 and J is TRBJ2-7, with 8 bases aligning to TRBD1. The V and J ends lost 6 bases and 3 bases, in that order; junction bases with no gene match: 7. The CDR3 runs 14 residues. Germline-derived CDR1 and CDR2 are MNHEY and SVGEGT. The CDR3 protein is CASSPRQGFYEQYF. CDR3 DNA: TGTGCCAGCAGCCCAAGACAGGGGTTCTACGAGCAGTACTTC.

The rearrangement links TRBV5-1 to TRBJ2-1, with 7 bases matching TRBD2. This CDR3 is built from 15 residues. The germline CDR1 and CDR2 sequences are SGHRS and YFSETQ. V shed 0 bases, J shed 6 bases, and the junction held 6 bases outside the gene matches. Here the CDR3 reads CASSLGAQRGNEQFF. CDR3 bases: TGCGCCAGCAGCTTGGGGGCCCAGCGGGGCAATGAGCAGTTCTTC.

There are many counts of this clonotype. The genes are TRBV9 and TRBJ1-1, with D possibly being TRBD1 (6 bases). The V gene lost 3 bases and the J gene lost 4 bases, with 10 bases spanning the gap. Germline CDR1 reads SGDLS; CDR2 reads YYNGEE. CDR3 length equals 13 residues. The CDR3 protein is CASSEGGGTEAFF. CDR3 coding DNA: TGTGCCAGCAGCGAGGGGGGTGGCACTGAAGCTTTCTTT.

This chain uses TRBV11-3 with TRBJ2-7, with D tentatively TRBD1 or TRBD2 (5 bases each). V was trimmed by 8 bases and J by 6 bases, leaving 23 bases between them. Germline V gene sequence: CDR1 SGHNT, CDR2 YENEEA. This CDR3 contains 15 residues. The CDR3 is CASRWGRECSSEQYV. The CDR3 DNA sequence: TGTGCCAGCCGATGGGGCAGGGAGTGTTCTAGCGAGCAGTACGTC.